The present entry profiles one T cell receptor (beta chain) with its context. This clonotype was counted many times. Its antigen is still unknown. No per-base quality is available; no much larger clone lies one base away. The TCR beta CDR3 regions were amplified from the RNA transcripts. For the first round of RT-PCR on the TCR CDR3, the HTBI primer set was used together with the Qiagen OneStep RT-PCR kit. A second multiplex PCR round built the libraries, followed by size selection and purification. The libraries were sequenced on an Illumina HiSeq2000 using paired-end 100 bp reads. Per the original workflow: SOAPnuke was used to process the raw data, removing reads that contained adapters or uncalled bases, had a mean Phred below 15, or lacked an exact match to the constant primer or identifier. High-quality paired reads were merged using COPE v1.2.5, and each unique nucleotide sequence was defined as a clonotype. MiTCR v1.1 was used to align clonotypes to the IMGT TRBV, TRBD and TRBJ reference segments. Only V-J combinations with frequency above 0.0001, covering 99% to 99.2% of repertoires, were analysed. The TCS score was defined as the ratio of F50 (clonal expansion) to E x V (chaos), calculated using BLOSUM62-based TCRdist between CDR3 peptides within each V-J. Welch's t-statistics and random forest reduced fewer than 550 V-J features to under 15, which were used in a naive Bayes classifier (R e1071). TCRdb's own reprocessing of the public reads used fastp at Q25 and MiXCR and kept productive beta chains. One record per CDR3 amino acid sequence lists the most common genes and DNA. V and J calls and clone size were set by TCRdb, not the authors. For this sample the table gives some 460,000 distinct CDR3 sequences, of which 15% to 18% were detected only once. Of the sample, 14% falls within the top ten clones.

Stable Graves' hyperthyroidism was defined as the absence of progression to ophthalmopathy over 18 months of follow-up. Hyperthyroidism patients were newly diagnosed, with disease duration under 2 months, and aged 18 to 65 years. The study excluded patients with uncontrolled infections, other autoimmune diseases, pregnancy or lactation. Clinical symptoms, serum thyroxine and TRAb, thyroid ultrasound, and orbital computed tomography formed the basis for the diagnoses. PBMCs were isolated from 8 to 10 ml of fresh peripheral blood by Ficoll-Paque density gradient centrifugation. Total RNA was extracted with Trizol reagent, and quality was checked on an Agilent 2100 Bioanalyzer. CDR1 and CDR2 (SGHRS, YFSETQ) derive from the germline V gene. Trimming takes 4 bases from V and 1 base from J, and the germline ends sit 11 bases apart. The CDR3 holds 14 amino acids from the cysteine to the phenylalanine. The CDR3 DNA has 42 bases and is translated from base 1.

The sample belongs to a study of T cells in Graves' hyperthyroidism and ophthalmopathy (dated by TCRdb to between 2018 and 2021). With respect to the entire study: Peripheral blood samples were taken at initial diagnosis, before any treatment was given. For training and testing, the approximately 97 patients in the discovery cohort were randomly divided in a 7:3 ratio. In more than 5 Graves' hyperthyroidism patients, the study also compared T-cell repertoires from thyroid tissue with T-cell repertoires from blood. Following sampling, methimazole starting at 30 mg daily was given to hyperthyroidism patients, and high-dose intravenous methylprednisolone was given to ophthalmopathy patients. The paper describes TCR Vbeta CDR3 sequencing of some 130 peripheral blood samples, made up of about 41 ophthalmopathy patients, roughly 75 hyperthyroidism patients and 17 progressor patients. To identify TCR V-J signatures that set the groups apart, the researchers used a discovery cohort of about a hundred patients, made up of around 40 with Graves' ophthalmopathy and 57 with stable Graves' hyperthyroidism. Prospective prediction of ophthalmopathy was tested in an independent validation cohort consisting of about 20 hyperthyroidism patients and approximately 16 patients who later progressed to ophthalmopathy.

General study outcomes and caveats: In cross-validation, a model built on a 13 V-J signature told ophthalmopathy apart from stable hyperthyroidism with just under 90% sensitivity and about 81% specificity, and in testing the same model reached 80%/75%. No statistical method was used to set the sample size in advance, and investigators knew the group allocation. Most expanded thyroid clonotypes (frequency above 0.001) were also detected in blood, a finding suggesting that blood repertoires may reflect thyroid immune responses. In validation, the model predicted progression to ophthalmopathy a median of about 5.9 months before onset, with around 70% sensitivity and around 76% specificity.

The sequence was obtained from a woman between 18 and 29 years old with Graves' hyperthyroidism. The sequencing input was blood. The rearranged chain carries TRBV5-1 and TRBJ1-1, and the D gene may be TRBD1, 6 bases matching. The CDR3 region: CASSTRGQNTEAFF. The DNA is TGCGCCAGCAGCACGCGGGGGCAGAACACTGAAGCTTTCTTT.